The 12 T cell receptor beta chains in this list originate from one sample, sequenced in a study of blood T cell repertoires in COVID-19. The repertoire was sequenced with immunoSEQ multiplex PCR; TCRdb's copy has only in-frame clones and lacks some. The sample shows hundreds of thousands of clones, around 89% of them seen only once. Specimen: peripheral blood. The origin of the receptors is a woman aged 45-65 years with COVID-19, enrolled during active disease.

The CDR3 nucleotides are TGTGCCAGTTGGATGGGGGAGGGTGGCTACACCTTC. This codes for CASWMGEGGYTF. The J gene is TRBJ1-2, the V gene TRBV2, with a tentative D call TRBD1 (5 bases). This CDR3 spans 12 amino acids. Trimming took 9 bases from V and 7 from J, leaving 15 bases between them. Germline CDR1 SNHLY, CDR2 FYNNEI. Combining the CDR3 with reference TRBV2 and TRBJ1-2 gives the whole variable domain EPEVTQTPSHQVTQMGQEVILRCVPISNHLYFYWYRQILGQKVEFLVSFYNNEISEKSEIFDDQFSVERPDGSNFTLKIRSTKLEDSAMYFCASWMGEGGYTFGSGTRLTVV.

The V and J genes are TRBV6-1 and TRBJ2-2; perhaps TRBD1 as D (5 bases). In germline, CDR1 is MNHNS, CDR2 SASEGT. V was pared by 3 bases and J by 1 base, with 12 bases between. CDR3 size: 16 residues. The CDR3 spells CASSESRVMNTGELFF. The DNA for the CDR3 is TGTGCCAGCAGTGAGAGCAGGGTAATGAACACCGGGGAGCTGTTTTTT.

The chain couples TRBV9 to TRBJ2-1; 13 bases are a match to TRBD2. V trimming: 4 bases; J trimming: 14 bases; junction bases outside the gene matches: 6. Germline loops: CDR1 SGDLS, CDR2 YYNGEE. This CDR3 is 13 amino acids long. CDR3 nucleotides: TGTGCCAGCAGCAGAGGGACTAGCGGGGAAGAGTTCTTC. This gives the protein CASSRGTSGEEFF.

The chain combines TRBV11-2 with TRBJ1-1; tentatively, D is TRBD1 (6 bases). Trimming took 1 base from V and 5 from J, leaving 11 bases between them. CDR1 and CDR2 from the germline V gene are SGHAT and FQNNGV. This CDR3 is built from 14 residues. The CDR3, as DNA: TGTGCCAGCAGCTTAGTGGGTAGGGGGACTGAAGCTTTCTTT. Its translation: CASSLVGRGTEAFF.

The J gene is TRBJ2-3, the V gene TRBV30; 8 bases map to TRBD1. V lost 2 bases and J lost 6; bases outside the gene matches: 4. The CDR3 loop spans 13 amino acids. Per the germline V gene, CDR1 is GTSNPN and CDR2 is SVGIG (reference sequence). CDR3: CAWSSDRVDTQYF. CDR3 bases: TGTGCCTGGAGTTCGGACAGGGTGGATACGCAGTATTTT.

This chain connects TRBV30 to TRBJ2-6; D might be TRBD1 (6 bases). The germline V gene encodes CDR1 GTSNPN and CDR2 SVGIG (reference sequence). The CDR3 has 15 amino acids. V lost 4 bases and J 2 bases, leaving 12 bases between the germline ends. The CDR3 sequence: CAWNVGAPGANVLTF. For the CDR3, the DNA is TGTGCCTGGAATGTGGGGGCCCCTGGGGCCAACGTCCTGACTTTC.

The rearrangement uses TRBV19 and TRBJ2-2; 9 bases are a match to TRBD2. CDR3 length: 18 amino acids. The J segment lost 5 bases and the V segment lost 0 bases, leaving 10 bases of the junction unmatched. Germline assignment: CDR1 LNHDA and CDR2 SQIVND (reference sequence). CDR3 sequence reads: CASSIDPAAGGPTGELFF. The CDR3 DNA sequence: TGTGCCAGTAGTATAGACCCGGCTGCGGGGGGGCCTACCGGGGAGCTGTTTTTT. Full variable domain (rest looked up from reference TRBV19 and TRBJ2-2): DGGITQSPKYLFRKEGQNVTLSCEQNLNHDAMYWYRQDPGQGLRLIYYSQIVNDFQKGDIAEGYSVSREKKESFPLTVTSAQKNPTAFYLCASSIDPAAGGPTGELFFGEGSRLTVL.

This chain uses TRBV30 with TRBJ1-5; D gene ambiguous. The CDR3 loop spans 15 amino acids. CDR1 GTSNPN and CDR2 SVGIG come from the germline V gene (reference sequence). Trimming pared 0 bases from V and 5 bases from J, leaving 14 bases between. The CDR3 reads CAWSVGSGDYQPQHF. The CDR3, as DNA: TGTGCCTGGAGTGTGGGGTCCGGGGATTATCAGCCCCAGCATTTT.

V gene TRBV5-1 combines with J gene TRBJ1-2; 11 bases fit TRBD1. This CDR3 has 15 amino acids. Germline values: CDR1 SGHRS, CDR2 YFSETQ. V was pared by 2 bases and J by 5 bases, with 5 bases of the junction left unmatched. CDR3 DNA: TGCGCCAGCAGCTTAGTGGACAGGGGGCAATATGGCTACACCTTC. This sequence encodes CASSLVDRGQYGYTF.

This chain links TRBV19 with TRBJ1-2; TRBD1 aligns across 9 bases. V shed 5 bases, J shed 0 bases, and the junction held 4 bases outside the gene matches. The germline V gene has CDR1 LNHDA and CDR2 SQIVND (reference sequence). The CDR3 totals 15 residues. CDR3 nucleotides: TGTGCCAGTAGTCATACAGGGGGCGCTAACTATGGCTACACCTTC. This sequence encodes CASSHTGGANYGYTF.

The chain combines TRBV6-5 with TRBJ1-1, with D possibly being TRBD1 (5 bases). The CDR3 totals 13 residues. The V gene lost 2 bases and the J gene lost 4 bases, with 8 bases spanning the gap. Looked up from germline, CDR1 is MNHEY and CDR2 is SVGAGI. The CDR3 DNA is TGTGCCAGCAGTTACCAGGGAAGCACTGAAGCTTTCTTT. Translating it yields CASSYQGSTEAFF.

The genes are TRBV2 and TRBJ1-5; no firm D call. CDR1 SNHLY and CDR2 FYNNEI come from the germline V gene. The ends were cut back, 5 bases at V and 6 bases at J, with 11 bases in the middle. This CDR3 comprises 13 residues. DNA of the CDR3: TGTGCCAGCAGTTCGGAGTCCGTTCAGCCCCAGCATTTT. This encodes CASSSESVQPQHF.